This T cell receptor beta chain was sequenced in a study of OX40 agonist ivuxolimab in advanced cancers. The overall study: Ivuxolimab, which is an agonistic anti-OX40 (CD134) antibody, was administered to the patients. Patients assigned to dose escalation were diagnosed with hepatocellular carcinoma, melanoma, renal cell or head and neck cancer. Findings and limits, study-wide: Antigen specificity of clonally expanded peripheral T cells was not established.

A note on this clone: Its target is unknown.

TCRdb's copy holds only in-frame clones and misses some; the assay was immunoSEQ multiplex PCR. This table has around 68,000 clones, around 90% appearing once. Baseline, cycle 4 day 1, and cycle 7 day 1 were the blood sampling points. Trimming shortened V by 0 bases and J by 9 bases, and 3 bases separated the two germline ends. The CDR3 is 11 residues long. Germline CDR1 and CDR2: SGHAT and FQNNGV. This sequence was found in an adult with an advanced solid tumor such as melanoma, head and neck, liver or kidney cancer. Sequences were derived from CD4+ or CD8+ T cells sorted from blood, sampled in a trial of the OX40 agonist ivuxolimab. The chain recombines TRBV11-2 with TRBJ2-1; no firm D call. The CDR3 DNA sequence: TGTGCCAGCAGCTTAGACAGTGAGCAGTTCTTC. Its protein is CASSLDSEQFF.